This T cell receptor beta chain is drawn from a study of blood T cells in healthy people across ages. A second PCR of roughly 6 to 12 cycles used a sample-barcoded 5' primer and a J-beta primer mix. TCRdb recomputed calls from the 5' RACE reads with MiXCR, one row per CDR3 protein. This repertoire shows hundreds of thousands of distinct CDR3 sequences, under 65% found once; its top ten account for approximately 40%. V dropped 10 bases and J dropped 2; count of bases not matched to a gene: 3. The CDR3 consists of 12 residues. Sequenced sample: blood. This TCR was sampled from a man aged 55 to 70 in good health. This chain uses TRBV12-3 or TRBV12-4 with TRBJ2-3; 7 bases line up with TRBD1. CDR3 residues: CAIGTVTDTQYF. As DNA, the CDR3 is TGTGCCATCGGGACAGTCACAGATACGCAGTATTTT.